This entry lists 7 T cell receptor beta chains sequenced from one sample in a study of control samples from healthy donors and cancer patients. Data came from immunoSEQ multiplex PCR; TCRdb stores just in-frame clones and leaves some out. The data contain about 140,000 clones, 91% of them singletons. Sequenced input: blood. These receptors were collected from a man aged 30 to 45 in good health.

This chain joins TRBV21-1 and TRBJ1-1. TRBV21-1 is termed a pseudogene. The CDR3 runs to 15 residues. CDR3: CASSKEGRMNTEAFF. Written as DNA, the CDR3 is TGTGCCAGCAGCAAAGAGGGCAGAATGAACACTGAAGCTTTCTTT.

This chain connects TRBV4-1 to TRBJ1-2; tentative D call: TRBD1 (5 bases). Trimming stripped 3 bases from V and 4 bases from J, with 15 bases between. The CDR3 is made up of 15 amino acids. The germline V gene has CDR1 MGHRA and CDR2 YSYEKL. Written as DNA, the CDR3 is TGCGCCAGCAGCCAGTCCGGGGGAGCCCCCTATGGCTACACCTTC. Translated, it gives CASSQSGGAPYGYTF.

This clone was counted once. The chain recombines TRBV27 with TRBJ2-1; 11 positions agree with TRBD2. CDR3 length equals 13 residues. From germline, CDR1 is MNHEY and CDR2 SMNVEV (reference sequence). V lost 2 bases to trimming and J lost 15 bases; unmatched junction nucleotides: 6. CDR3 amino acids: CASSLGSGGARFF. CDR3 nucleotide sequence: TGTGCCAGCAGTTTAGGTAGCGGGGGGGCCCGGTTCTTC.

This chain uses TRBV14 with TRBJ1-2; 9 bases agree with TRBD1. CDR3 length equals 16 residues. V lost 1 base and J lost 5; bases outside the gene matches: 8. The germline gives CDR1 SGHDN, CDR2 FVKESK. The CDR3 is CASSQVGTGREYGYTF. CDR3 coding DNA: TGTGCCAGCAGCCAAGTGGGGACAGGGCGGGAGTATGGCTACACCTTC. The variable domain in full, with the rest retrieved from reference TRBV14 and TRBJ1-2, is EAGVTQFPSHSVIEKGQTVTLRCDPISGHDNLYWYRRVMGKEIKFLLHFVKESKQDESGMPNNRFLAERTGGTYSTLKVQPAELEDSGVYFCASSQVGTGREYGYTFGSGTRLTVV.

V gene TRBV7-9 combines with J gene TRBJ1-3; D is undetermined. V was pared by 3 bases and J by 7 bases, with 13 bases between. Germline CDR1 and CDR2: SEHNR and FQNEAQ (reference sequence). The CDR3 runs 14 residues. This CDR3 reads CASSFLDPRNTIYF. The CDR3 region has the DNA TGTGCCAGCAGCTTTTTGGACCCGAGGAACACCATATATTTT.

This clone was observed once. The V call is TRBV9, the J call TRBJ1-1; 7 bases align to TRBD1. Trimming cost V 4 bases and J 3 bases; bases outside gene matches: 12. Germline-derived CDR1 and CDR2 are SGDLS and YYNGEE. The length of the CDR3 is 16 residues. CDR3 in amino acids: CASSIGIDREYTEAFF. The CDR3 bases are TGTGCCAGCAGCATAGGCATCGACAGGGAATACACTGAAGCTTTCTTT.

The chain is built from TRBV10-2 and TRBJ1-1; D may be TRBD1 (6 bases). Germline V gives CDR1 WSHSY, CDR2 SAAADI. The length of the CDR3 is 12 residues. Trimming removed 10 bases at V and 4 bases at J, with 13 bases between. The CDR3 nucleotides are TGCGCCACCCTAACAGGGCCCACTGAAGCTTTCTTT. It translates to CATLTGPTEAFF.